The rows below give T cell receptor beta chains drawn from one sample of a study of shared clonotypes between healthy human individuals. Using immunoSEQ multiplex PCR, the repertoire was profiled, and TCRdb retains in-frame clones only, with some absent. The data show 2 million to 2.5 million clones, over 85% seen once. The source material was naive CD4+ T cells from PBMCs. The origin of the receptors is a young man in good health. Some clones in this sample may be carry-over from other donors' samples. Each CDR3 is given with its conserved first and last residue.

V: TRBV21-1; J: TRBJ1-1; CDR3: CASPQVTEAFF
V: TRBV18; J: TRBJ2-3; CDR3: CASSPPRGGPDTQYF
V: TRBV30; J: TRBJ1-2; CDR3: CAWTLQLEGYTF
V: TRBV19; J: TRBJ1-2; CDR3: CASRKQGVNGYTF
V: TRBV5-1; J: TRBJ2-5; CDR3: CASSPKGLAGGPEETQYF
V: TRBV28; J: TRBJ1-4; CDR3: CASSFRATNEKLFF
V: TRBV7-6; J: TRBJ2-1; CDR3: CASSLEAGASPYNEQFF
V: TRBV19; J: TRBJ2-3; CDR3: CASSIVGGGGTDTQYF
V: TRBV6-1; J: TRBJ2-7; CDR3: CASSVPRQGSYEQYF
V: TRBV7-2; J: TRBJ2-7; CDR3: CASSLFSVLAYEQYF
V: TRBV5-4; J: TRBJ1-2; CDR3: CASSLGQGDNYTF
V: TRBV11-2; J: TRBJ2-3; CDR3: CASSLSRGWQYF
V: TRBV6-5; J: TRBJ2-1; CDR3: CASSSRDGGYNEQFF
V: TRBV18; J: TRBJ1-1; CDR3: CASSVNQGYTEAFF
V: TRBV10-3; J: TRBJ2-7; CDR3: CAISGTESSYEQYF
V: TRBV7-6; J: TRBJ2-1; CDR3: CASSLGRASVDNEQFF
V: TRBV6-1; J: TRBJ2-7; CDR3: CASSELRHYEQYF
V: TRBV28; J: TRBJ1-1; CDR3: CASSLSHAGAEAFF